A selection of T cell receptor beta chains follows, all from one sample in a study of blood T cell repertoires in COVID-19. Sequencing used immunoSEQ multiplex PCR; TCRdb keeps in-frame clones, though not all of them. The data contain roughly 200,000 clones, 80% of them singletons. Sequences were obtained from peripheral blood. The receptors shown here come from a man in his 60s with acute or convalescent COVID-19. Both conserved end residues are part of each CDR3. The D gene is left open where the match is weak.

TRBD1,TRBV18,CASLPGQGYNEQFF
TRBD2,TRBV10-2,CASMVFSGGPYEQFF
NA,TRBV19,CASPRGYTF
TRBD1,TRBV7-6,CASSLVQGGDTEAFF
NA,TRBV7-9,CASSFAPGHNYGYTF
TRBD1,TRBV25-1,CASSARITLTGTYGYTF
NA,TRBV4-1,CASSPKIKKSGRLYGYTF
NA,TRBV30,CAWRTGGTTNEKLFF
NA,TRBV21-1,CASSKNFRLAGSSYNEQFF
NA,TRBV12-3/TRBV12-4,CASGWARNQPQHF
TRBD2,TRBV3-1/TRBV3-2,CASSQLALLAGEGHEQYF
TRBD1,TRBV29-1,CSIWDRHTEAFF
NA,TRBV6-5,CASMTYGAYNSPLHF
NA,TRBV19,CASSIWAGEQPQHF
NA,TRBV4-3,CASSQDARREAFF
TRBD1,TRBV10-3,CAIRDREGNTEAFF
NA,TRBV19,CASSLQGRGNSPLHF
TRBD2,TRBV28,CASSSRLAGRNEQFF
NA,TRBV5-1,CASSRGTRTSTDTQYF
NA,TRBV7-9,CASSLDRNTEAFF
NA,TRBV5-1,CASSIGQNQPQHF
TRBD2,TRBV4-2,CASSQDGTRGGDTQYF
TRBD1,TRBV7-3,CASSPVPGQGKISSGNTIYF
TRBD2,TRBV19,CASSPGGGRDTQYF
TRBD2,TRBV6-2/TRBV6-3,CASSPTSVLLNEQFF
NA,TRBV5-1,CASSLGPTRNNEQFF
NA,TRBV4-1,CASSQGIGRTGLVYGAEAFF
NA,TRBV24-1,CATSENYSNQPQHF